This TCR beta chain comes out of a study of control samples from healthy donors and cancer patients. Clones were sequenced by immunoSEQ multiplex PCR, and TCRdb holds only the in-frame ones, with some missing. The repertoire consists of just over 50,000 clones, with 88% occurring once and the leading ten covering about 40%. V was shortened by 3 bases and J by 7 bases, with 12 bases between the two germline ends. CDR1 LNHNV and CDR2 YYDKDF come from the germline V gene (reference sequence). This CDR3 region has 13 residues. The V gene is TRBV15, the J gene TRBJ1-2; perhaps TRBD1 as D (5 bases). The clonotype originates from a man between 45 and 60 years old with head and neck cancer. The material sequenced was PBMCs. The CDR3 DNA sequence: TGTGCCACCAGCAGGGGCAGGGACGGTGGCTACACCTTC. Its translation is CATSRGRDGGYTF.